The next 31 T cell receptor beta chains were all read from a single sample in a study of blood T cells in healthy people across ages. It was with a sample-barcoded 5' primer and a J-beta primer mix that a second PCR of roughly 7 to 11 cycles was run. TCRdb re-analysed the 5' RACE reads in MiXCR, keeping a single row per CDR3 protein. The data hold about 1.7 million distinct CDR3 sequences, with 28% observed a single time. The sample taken for sequencing was blood. The receptors were gathered from a woman in her 30s in good health.

This clonotype was seen ten or more times. The CDR3 nucleotides read TGCGCCAGCAGTGAATCCGGGGGGGGAAGGGAGCAGTTCTTC. It is translated as CASSESGGGREQFF. The chain is built from TRBV10-2 and TRBJ2-1; TRBD2 agrees at 8 bases. The V segment lost 3 bases and the J segment 10 bases; nucleotides outside the gene matches: 8. This CDR3 region has 14 residues. CDR1 is WSHSY, CDR2 SAAADI, per germline.

Regarding this clonotype: A much more abundant neighbour one base away suggests this may be a read error. The chain recombines TRBV5-5 with TRBJ2-5; either TRBD1 or TRBD2 may supply D (6 bases each). V lost 4 bases and J lost 7, with 14 bases in between. The germline gives CDR1 SGHKS, CDR2 YYEKEE (reference sequence). The CDR3 runs 13 residues. The CDR3 sequence is CASSGPGAGTQYF. The CDR3 nucleotides are TGTGCCAGCAGCGGACCGGGGGCGGGGACCCAGTACTTC.

This clonotype was counted between two and nine times. The genes are TRBV5-1 and TRBJ2-1; 7 nucleotides match TRBD2. The CDR3 has 14 amino acids. The germline gives CDR1 SGHRS, CDR2 YFSETQ. V trimming: 6 bases; J trimming: 5 bases; junction bases outside the gene matches: 8. The CDR3 DNA is TGCGCCAGCACCCTGGGGGGGACCGACAATGAGCAGTTCTTC. Amino acids: CASTLGGTDNEQFF.

The CDR3 region is CASSVGAGGELFF. The CDR3 nucleotides read TGTGCCAGCAGTGTTGGGGCTGGCGGGGAGCTGTTTTTT. This chain links TRBV25-1 with TRBJ2-2; weak D call: TRBD1 (5 bases). Looked up from germline, CDR1 is MGHDK and CDR2 is SYGVNS. The CDR3 totals 13 residues. Between the trimmed V and J ends, which lost 4 bases and 7 bases, there was a span of 10 bases. The whole variable domain, remainder taken from reference TRBV25-1 and TRBJ2-2, is EADIYQTPRYLVIGTGKKITLECSQTMGHDKMYWYQQDPGMELHLIHYSYGVNSTEKGDLSSESTVSRIRTEHFPLTLESARPSHTSQYLCASSVGAGGELFFGEGSRLTVL.

The genes are TRBV30 and TRBJ2-7; D unclear. The germline V gene has CDR1 GTSNPN and CDR2 SVGIG (reference sequence). Trimming stripped 0 bases from V and 1 base from J, with 10 bases between. The CDR3 is 14 residues long. The CDR3 spells CAWSVEAISYEQYF. Written as DNA, the CDR3 is TGTGCCTGGAGTGTTGAAGCGATTTCCTACGAGCAGTACTTC.

The J gene is TRBJ1-4, the V gene TRBV20-1, with D uncertain. Looked up from germline, CDR1 is DFQATT and CDR2 is SNEGSKA (reference sequence). The CDR3 is 14 residues long. V shed 6 bases and J shed 4 bases, with 15 bases lying between them. CDR3 nucleotides: TGCAGTGCCCTCGATCGGACGGGTAATGAAAAACTGTTTTTT. Amino acid sequence: CSALDRTGNEKLFF.

This clonotype was detected only a few times. The chain couples TRBV4-2 to TRBJ1-6, with 7 bases aligning to TRBD1. The germline gives CDR1 LGHNA, CDR2 YNFKEQ. Losses at the gene ends were 0 bases for V and 3 bases for J; bases not matched to a gene: 5. CDR3 length equals 17 residues. In DNA form, the CDR3 reads TGTGCCAGCAGCCAAGAGGCCCGGGACAGCTATAATTCACCCCTCCACTTT. Residues: CASSQEARDSYNSPLHF.

J is TRBJ2-1 and V is TRBV5-1; no clear D gene. V lost 0 bases, J lost 8 bases, and 12 bases lay in between. Per germline, CDR1 SGHRS and CDR2 YFSETQ. The CDR3 length is 14 residues. This CDR3 is CASSLVASTHEQFF. As DNA, the CDR3 is TGCGCCAGCAGCTTGGTTGCTAGTACCCATGAGCAGTTCTTC.

This clonotype was found a few times. J is TRBJ2-1 and V is TRBV12-3 or TRBV12-4; D remains unclear. This CDR3 has 13 amino acids. The germline V and J ends were trimmed by 6 bases and 8 bases, with 14 bases remaining between them. The CDR3 loop is CASSHSGIHEQFF. The CDR3 region has the DNA TGTGCCAGCAGCCATTCTGGGATACATGAGCAGTTCTTC.

The chain links TRBV28 to TRBJ2-5; the D gene is possibly TRBD2 (6 bases). This CDR3 contains 12 residues. V was shortened by 5 bases and J by 11 bases, with 15 bases between the two germline ends. CDR1 MDHEN and CDR2 SYDVKM come from the germline V gene. CDR3 coding DNA: TGTGCCAGCAGTCAGACATGGGGGGAGCAGTACTTC. Residues: CASSQTWGEQYF.

With respect to this clonotype: A junction boundary mismatches the germline segment, possibly from a read error. The chain recombines TRBV11-2 with TRBJ2-2; D may be TRBD2 (6 bases). The CDR3 runs to 15 residues. CDR1 SGHAT and CDR2 FQNNGV come from the germline V gene. The CDR3 region is CASSLGSGQGGERFF. The CDR3 coding sequence is TGTGCCAGCAGCTTAGGTTCCGGCCAAGGCGGGGAGCGGTTTTTT. Supplemented by reference TRBV11-2 and TRBJ2-2, the full variable domain reads EAGVAQSPRYKIIEKRQSVAFWCNPISGHATLYWYQQILGQGPKLLIQFQNNGVVDDSQLPKDRFSAERLKGVDSTLKIQPAKLEDSAVYLCASSLGSGQGGERFFGEGSRLTVL.

This clonotype was seen only a few times. The rearrangement uses TRBV12-3 or TRBV12-4 and TRBJ1-2, with 9 positions matching TRBD1. The CDR3 extends over 13 amino acids. Unmatched junction bases numbered 3, after V lost 3 bases and J lost 7 bases. CDR3 DNA: TGTGCCAGCAGTTTGACAGGGGGGGGTGGCTACACCTTC. Translated, it gives CASSLTGGGGYTF.

The chain couples TRBV5-4 to TRBJ2-5; 10 nucleotides align to TRBD1. The DNA end favors TRBJ2-7, so the J call may be wrong. In germline, CDR1 is SGHNT, CDR2 YYREEE (reference sequence). The CDR3 has 16 residues. The CDR3 here is CASSLSTGTGVGEQYF. In DNA form, the CDR3 reads TGTGCCAGCAGCTTAAGTACCGGGACAGGGGTGGGCGAGCAGTACTTC.

This rearrangement joins TRBV29-1 to TRBJ2-4; possible D gene TRBD1, 6 bases. TRBJ2-7 matches the DNA end more closely, so the J call is doubtful. The CDR3 extends over 13 amino acids. Germline loops: CDR1 SQVTM, CDR2 ANQGSEA. CDR3 region: CSVEIGSGVEQYF. CDR3 bases: TGCAGCGTTGAAATCGGTTCAGGGGTCGAGCAGTACTTC.

This clonotype was counted only a few times. As DNA, the CDR3 is TGTGCCAGCAGTTTCGGCGTGGCTGGGGCCAACGTCCTGACTTTC. Protein product: CASSFGVAGANVLTF. The chain recombines TRBV28 with TRBJ2-6; D not certain. V shed 3 bases and J shed 2 bases, with 8 bases lying between them. CDR1 and CDR2 (germline): MDHEN, SYDVKM. The CDR3 runs 15 residues. The full variable domain, rest sourced from reference TRBV28 and TRBJ2-6, is DVKVTQSSRYLVKRTGEKVFLECVQDMDHENMFWYRQDPGLGLRLIYFSYDVKMKEKGDIPEGYSVSREKKERFSLILESASTNQTSMYLCASSFGVAGANVLTFGAGSRLTVL.

In this sample, this clonotype turned up a few times. This chain's CDR3 is CASTNRGPSSYEQYF. The CDR3 DNA reads TGTGCCAGCACCAACCGAGGACCTAGCTCCTACGAGCAGTACTTC. The J gene is TRBJ2-7, the V gene TRBV12-3 or TRBV12-4; D unclear. There are 15 residues in the CDR3. Trimming pared 7 bases from V and 0 bases from J, leaving 16 bases between.

This clonotype was observed a few times. A much larger clone lies a single base off, so this may be a read error. The chain couples TRBV29-1 to TRBJ2-1; D is unresolved. The germline V and J ends were trimmed by 4 bases and 9 bases, with 7 bases remaining between them. This CDR3 is built from 10 residues. Germline CDR1 is SQVTM and CDR2 is ANQGSEA. CDR3 bases: TGCAGCGTTGCGAGCTCTGAGCAGTTCTTC. This gives the protein CSVASSEQFF.

This clonotype has ten or more counts. The chain has TRBV6-5 and TRBJ2-7; TRBD2 might be the D (6 bases). V shed 6 bases and J shed 3 bases, with 18 bases lying between them. Germline CDR1 MNHEY, CDR2 SVGAGI. The length of the CDR3 is 15 residues. The CDR3: CASREGDGLHYEQYF. In DNA, the CDR3 is TGTGCCAGCAGGGAAGGGGACGGACTACACTACGAGCAGTACTTC.

Of note for this clonotype: This clone may be a read error of a much larger clone one base away. The chain combines TRBV20-1 with TRBJ2-7, with D unclear. This CDR3 is built from 12 residues. The germline V and J ends were trimmed by 7 bases and 5 bases, with 15 bases remaining between them. Germline lookup yields CDR1 DFQATT and CDR2 SNEGSKA (reference sequence). In DNA, the CDR3 is TGCAGTGGTAGGTTCACTGGCAACGAGCAGTACTTC. It codes for CSGRFTGNEQYF.

This clonotype has just a few counts. The chain is built from TRBV5-6 and TRBJ2-1; TRBD2 matches at 14 bases. Unmatched junction bases numbered 6, after V lost 4 bases and J lost 0 bases. The CDR3 loop spans 18 amino acids. Germline V gives CDR1 SGHDT, CDR2 YYEEEE. CDR3 loop: CASSTTSGRESSYNEQFF. DNA of the CDR3: TGTGCCAGCAGCACGACTAGCGGGAGGGAGAGCTCCTACAATGAGCAGTTCTTC.

This clonotype has only a few counts. This chain joins TRBV7-9 and TRBJ1-4, with D possibly being TRBD1 (5 bases). V lost 2 bases, J lost 4 bases, and 8 bases lay in between. CDR1 and CDR2 (germline): SEHNR, FQNEAQ (reference sequence). The CDR3 contains 14 residues. The CDR3 region is CASSLSQGNEKLFF. The DNA for the CDR3 is TGTGCCAGCAGCTTATCGCAGGGTAATGAAAAACTGTTTTTT. Full variable domain (rest looked up from reference TRBV7-9 and TRBJ1-4): DTGVSQNPRHKITKRGQNVTFRCDPISEHNRLYWYRQTLGQGPEFLTYFQNEAQLEKSRLLSDRFSAERPKGSFSTLEIQRTEQGDSAMYLCASSLSQGNEKLFFGSGTQLSVL.

The chain is built from TRBV7-3 and TRBJ2-7; TRBD1 aligns across 7 bases. CDR1 is SGHTA, CDR2 FQGTGA, per germline. The CDR3 contains 17 residues. V shed 5 bases, J shed 2 bases, and the junction held 15 bases outside the gene matches. The DNA of the CDR3 is TGTGCCAGCAGCCCCAACCCAGGGGGATCATATACCTACGAGCAGTACTTC. Translated: CASSPNPGGSYTYEQYF.

Ten or more counts support this clonotype. The chain links TRBV6-5 to TRBJ1-5, with 8 bases that match TRBD1. Unmatched junction bases numbered 2, after V lost 5 bases and J lost 5 bases. The length of the CDR3 is 13 residues. The germline V gene has CDR1 MNHEY and CDR2 SVGAGI. The CDR3 nucleotides are TGTGCCAGCAGTACAGGGGGGGATCAGCCCCAGCATTTT. Protein sequence: CASSTGGDQPQHF.

This clonotype was observed a handful of times. In DNA form, the CDR3 reads TGTGCCATCAGGGGTGTGCGAGGAGCTAAGAACACTGAAGCTTTCTTT. As protein: CAIRGVRGAKNTEAFF. J is TRBJ1-1 and V is TRBV10-3; no firm D call. Looked up from germline, CDR1 is ENHRY and CDR2 is SYGVKD. The V gene lost 6 bases and the J gene lost 1 base, with 18 bases spanning the gap. There are 16 residues in the CDR3.

This clonotype has just a few counts. The chain links TRBV28 to TRBJ2-7; a possible D gene is TRBD1 (5 bases). The germline V gene has CDR1 MDHEN and CDR2 SYDVKM. This CDR3 region has 17 residues. V was clipped by 2 bases and J by 3 bases, with 20 bases between them. The CDR3 protein is CASSLSFGQGLDYEQYF. As DNA, the CDR3 is TGTGCCAGCAGTTTAAGTTTTGGGCAGGGCTTAGACTACGAGCAGTACTTC.

There are a few counts of this clonotype. The chain uses TRBV4-3 and TRBJ2-2; D is perhaps TRBD1 (6 bases). V lost 4 bases and J 0 bases, leaving 9 bases between the germline ends. The CDR3 length is 15 residues. CDR1 and CDR2 (germline): LGHNA, YSLEER. For the CDR3, the DNA is TGCGCCAGCAGCCGACAGGTCCCGAACACCGGGGAGCTGTTTTTT. Translation gives CASSRQVPNTGELFF.

This chain uses TRBV9 with TRBJ1-2, with D maybe TRBD1 (6 bases). The CDR3 is made up of 15 amino acids. Germline CDR1 reads SGDLS; CDR2 reads YYNGEE. The V and J ends lost 0 bases and 2 bases respectively, with 11 bases between them. The chain's CDR3 is CASSVEGGRNYGYTF. The CDR3 nucleotides are TGTGCCAGCAGCGTAGAGGGGGGTCGCAACTATGGCTACACCTTC.

The count of this clonotype is one. Here the CDR3 reads CASSYAGGFSADTQYF. The CDR3 DNA sequence: TGTGCCAGCAGTTACGCGGGAGGCTTTAGCGCAGATACGCAGTATTTT. V and J are TRBV12-3 or TRBV12-4 and TRBJ2-3; 8 bases are a match to TRBD2. This CDR3 is 16 amino acids long. V shed 4 bases and J 4 bases; nucleotides not matched to a gene: 10.

This clonotype occurred many times. The chain has TRBV28 and TRBJ1-2; 9 bases are a match to TRBD1. J gave up 8 bases and V 4 bases, and 5 bases lay outside the gene matches. This CDR3 is built from 13 residues. CDR1 and CDR2 from the germline V gene are MDHEN and SYDVKM. CDR3 sequence (DNA): TGTGCCAGCAGTTCGGGACAGGGCGGGGGCTACACCTTC. The encoded protein is CASSSGQGGGYTF.

This chain links TRBV7-9 with TRBJ2-1; D may be TRBD1 (5 bases). Matching the DNA end better, TRBJ2-7 makes the J call doubtful. The CDR3 has 16 amino acids. CDR1 and CDR2 (germline): SEHNR, FQNEAQ (reference sequence). CDR3 nucleotide sequence: TGTGCCAGCAGCGGCGTGGGGCCCATCTCCTACAATGAGCAGTACTTC. Translation: CASSGVGPISYNEQYF.

This clonotype was seen a handful of times. The chain carries TRBV11-2 and TRBJ2-1; TRBD2 matches 8 bases. V gave up 2 bases and J gave up 9 bases; unmatched junction bases: 6. CDR1 and CDR2 from the germline V gene are SGHAT and FQNNGV. CDR3 length: 14 residues. Written as DNA, the CDR3 is TGTGCCAGCAGCTTAACAGCGGGAGACAGTGAGCAGTTCTTC. Translated: CASSLTAGDSEQFF.